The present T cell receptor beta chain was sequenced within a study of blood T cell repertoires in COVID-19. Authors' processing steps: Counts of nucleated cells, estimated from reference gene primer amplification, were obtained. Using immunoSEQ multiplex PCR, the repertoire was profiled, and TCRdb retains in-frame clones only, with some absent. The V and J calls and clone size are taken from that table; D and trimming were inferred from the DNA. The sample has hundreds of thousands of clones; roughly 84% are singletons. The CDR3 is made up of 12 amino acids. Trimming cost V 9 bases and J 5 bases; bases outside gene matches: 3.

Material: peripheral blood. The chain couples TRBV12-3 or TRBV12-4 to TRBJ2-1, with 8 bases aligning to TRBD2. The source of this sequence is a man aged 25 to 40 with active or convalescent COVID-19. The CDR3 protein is CASGGRHNEQFF. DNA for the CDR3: TGTGCCAGTGGCGGGAGGCACAATGAGCAGTTCTTC.